This T cell receptor (beta chain) stems from a study of shared clonotypes between healthy human individuals. V lost 6 bases and J lost 7; bases outside the gene matches: 8. Germline-derived CDR1 and CDR2 are MDHEN and SYDVKM. CDR3 length: 14 residues. Findings and limits, study-wide: Some clonotypes were shared by all four sorted-subset donors, while others were not shared. The non-shared ones had lower generation probabilities than the shared ones.

Data came from immunoSEQ multiplex PCR; TCRdb stores just in-frame clones and leaves some out. The repertoire consists of some 1,900,000 clones, with approximately 94% occurring once and the leading ten covering 1.2%. In the case of this clone: Antigen specificity is unknown.

Positive CCR7 selection of CD45RO-negative cells yielded the naive CD8 cells, and terminally differentiated effector memory CD45RA+ cells were excluded. This rearrangement joins TRBV28 to TRBJ1-4, with TRBD1 matching 7 bases. The TCR was taken from a young man in good health. The sample consisted of naive CD8+ T cells sorted from blood. DNA for the CDR3: TGTGCCAGCAGGTTACAGGGGTACGGTGAAAAACTGTTTTTT. It codes for CASRLQGYGEKLFF.